The rows below give T cell receptor beta chains drawn from one sample of a study of human T cells and chemical hapten exposure. From the RACE reads, TCRdb called clonotypes with MiXCR, one entry per CDR3 protein. Counted here are 62,000 or so distinct CDR3 sequences, approximately 11% occurring once; the ten biggest clones make up roughly 2.3%. The sequences come from whole blood, collected in connection with sensitization to the hapten diphenylcyclopropenone (DPC). These TCRs come from a woman in her twenties or thirties with alopecia areata. Some clones in this sample may be carry-over from other donors' samples. The CDR3 runs from the conserved cysteine through the conserved F or W. A D gene is named only where the DNA matches it firmly. The size of a clone is reported for some rows only, either as once, few or many, or as a class for expanded clones.

abundance	v_gene	d_gene	j_gene	len	CDR3aa	CDR3nt
.	TRBV12-3/TRBV12-4	TRBD2	TRBJ2-1	15	CASTRLAGGLNEQFF	TGTGCCAGCACCCGACTAGCGGGAGGACTAAATGAGCAGTTCTTC
once	TRBV7-2	.	TRBJ2-6	16	CASSPGHNSGANVLTF	TGTGCCAGCAGCCCGGGACACAACTCTGGGGCCAACGTCCTGACTTTC
many	TRBV20-1	TRBD2	TRBJ2-5	13	CSAPLAGGETQYF	TGCAGTGCTCCACTAGCGGGGGGAGAGACCCAGTACTTC
many	TRBV4-3	.	TRBJ2-5	14	CASSQEALKETQYF	TGCGCCAGCAGCCAAGAAGCACTCAAAGAGACCCAGTACTTC
few	TRBV20-1	TRBD2	TRBJ2-7	15	CSARARPGGTYEQYF	TGCAGTGCTAGAGCCAGACCGGGAGGAACCTACGAGCAGTACTTC
many	TRBV18	TRBD1	TRBJ1-4	15	CASSRDRDWGEKLFF	TGTGCCAGCTCACGCGACAGGGATTGGGGTGAAAAACTGTTTTTT
many	TRBV5-4	.	TRBJ2-3	14	CASSLVGTPDTQYF	TGTGCCAGCAGCTTGGTGGGGACCCCAGATACGCAGTATTTT
.	TRBV28	TRBD1	TRBJ1-4	14	CASRTGGTYEKLFF	TGTGCCAGCAGAACAGGGGGAACGTATGAAAAACTGTTTTTT
.	TRBV19	.	TRBJ1-5	15	CASNPGRGSNQPQHF	TGTGCCAGTAATCCCGGTCGAGGTAGCAATCAGCCCCAGCATTTT
many	TRBV27	.	TRBJ2-3	14	CASSFQDSTDTQYF	TGTGCCAGCAGTTTTCAGGACAGCACAGATACGCAGTATTTT
.	TRBV27	TRBD2	TRBJ2-5	16	CASSPRLAGDGETQYF	TGTGCCAGCAGTCCCAGACTAGCGGGAGATGGGGAGACCCAGTACTTC
many	TRBV30	.	TRBJ1-1	14	CAWSVPGIAPEAFF	TGTGCCTGGAGTGTACCAGGGATAGCTCCTGAAGCTTTCTTT
many	TRBV7-4	.	TRBJ1-5	16	CASSLETRGFNQPQHF	TGTGCCAGCAGCTTAGAAACTAGGGGTTTCAATCAGCCCCAGCATTTT
many	TRBV18	TRBD1	TRBJ1-1	14	CASSPGQGTTEAFF	TGTGCCAGCTCCCCGGGACAGGGAACCACTGAAGCTTTCTTT
.	TRBV14	.	TRBJ2-7	14	CASSLRGASYEQYF	TGTGCCAGCAGCCTCCGAGGGGCTAGCTACGAGCAGTACTTC
few	TRBV20-1	TRBD2	TRBJ2-7	13	CSAGGLAGFEQYF	TGCAGTGCTGGGGGACTAGCGGGGTTTGAGCAGTACTTC
few	TRBV20-1	TRBD2	TRBJ2-1	13	CSSVSGGPVEQFF	TGCAGTTCAGTCAGCGGGGGTCCGGTTGAGCAGTTCTTC